A single sample is the source of the 26 T cell receptor beta chains below, sequenced in a study of CD8 T cells in Susac syndrome. The authors reverse transcribed about 0.5 to 1 ug RNA with random hexamers. TCRdb used MiXCR to reprocess the immunoSEQ multiplex PCR reads, holding one entry per CDR3 protein. The data contain 140,000 or so distinct CDR3 sequences, nearly 97% of them singletons. The sample consisted of CD4+ T cells from PBMCs. These TCRs come from a human donor with Susac syndrome.

The chain links TRBV29-1 to TRBJ2-1; unclear D gene. V shed 5 bases and J shed 8 bases, with 13 bases lying between them. The CDR3 is 12 amino acids. Per the germline V gene, CDR1 is SQVTM and CDR2 is ANQGSEA. The DNA for the CDR3 is TGCAGCGTTCGGTTCACGCTCGATGAGCAGTTCTTC. Translation: CSVRFTLDEQFF.

This chain connects TRBV20-1 to TRBJ1-2, with D perhaps TRBD1 (5 bases). CDR1 and CDR2 from the germline V gene are DFQATT and SNEGSKA (reference sequence). The CDR3 length is 14 residues. Trimming left V 2 bases short and J 4 bases short, with 14 bases between. The DNA for the CDR3 is TGCAGTGCTAGATCAGGGACGGGGAGCTATGGCTACACCTTC. Translation gives CSARSGTGSYGYTF.

This chain connects TRBV7-9 to TRBJ2-3, with 11 bases identical to TRBD2. This CDR3 has 14 residues. Unmatched junction bases numbered 9, after V lost 11 bases and J lost 5 bases. Per germline, CDR1 SEHNR and CDR2 FQNEAQ (reference sequence). As DNA, the CDR3 is TGTGCCGGCTATAGCGGGGGGGCAGGAGATACGCAGTATTTT. This sequence encodes CAGYSGGAGDTQYF.

This sequence joins TRBV18 and TRBJ2-7; TRBD2 agrees at 11 bases. The germline V gene encodes CDR1 KGHSH and CDR2 LQKENI. Trimming cost V 6 bases and J 7 bases; bases outside gene matches: 8. The CDR3 runs to 14 residues. CDR3: CASSSTSGAGEQYF. In nucleotides, the CDR3 is TGTGCCAGCTCGTCGACTAGCGGGGCAGGAGAGCAGTACTTC. Filled out from reference TRBV18 and TRBJ2-7, the complete variable domain reads NAGVMQNPRHLVRRRGQEARLRCSPMKGHSHVYWYRQLPEEGLKFMVYLQKENIIDESGMPKERFSAEFPKEGPSILRIQQVVRGDSAAYFCASSSTSGAGEQYFGPGTRLTVT.

V is TRBV29-1 and J is TRBJ2-1; 10 nucleotides agree with TRBD1. The CDR3 loop spans 14 amino acids. V lost 6 bases, J lost 4 bases, and 6 bases stayed unmatched. Germline lookup yields CDR1 SQVTM and CDR2 ANQGSEA. The CDR3 region is CSVGRTGGYNEQFF. CDR3 DNA: TGCAGCGTCGGAAGGACAGGGGGTTACAATGAGCAGTTCTTC.

The chain recombines TRBV18 with TRBJ2-7; 7 nucleotides line up with TRBD1. Germline assignment: CDR1 KGHSH and CDR2 LQKENI. The junction had 6 bases not matched to a gene; V was cut back by 6 bases and J by 1 base. This CDR3 comprises 14 residues. CDR3 DNA sequence: TGTGCCAGCTCCAACCAGGGACAGTCCTACGAGCAGTACTTC. Translated: CASSNQGQSYEQYF.

This clonotype was detected once. The chain is built from TRBV20-1 and TRBJ1-1; D ambiguous. The V end lost 5 bases, the J end lost 1 base, and 11 bases lay between the germline ends. Germline V CDR1 and CDR2: DFQATT, SNEGSKA (reference sequence). This CDR3 is built from 13 residues. The CDR3 DNA reads as TGCAGTGCTGCCGGCCCACAGAACACTGAAGCTTTCTTT. Protein: CSAAGPQNTEAFF.

There are a few counts of this clonotype. The V and J genes are TRBV25-1 and TRBJ1-1; maybe TRBD1 (5 bases). V lost 4 bases and J 4 bases, leaving 13 bases between the germline ends. Looked up from germline, CDR1 is MGHDK and CDR2 is SYGVNS. This CDR3 contains 14 residues. The CDR3 DNA reads TGTGCCAGCAGTGCCCTTGGGGGGAGCACTGAAGCTTTCTTT. It specifies CASSALGGSTEAFF.

The chain recombines TRBV15 with TRBJ2-3; D gene uncertain. Trimming shortened V by 0 bases and J by 2 bases, and 12 bases separated the two germline ends. This CDR3 is 16 amino acids long. CDR1 and CDR2 (germline): LNHNV, YYDKDF (reference sequence). The CDR3, as DNA: TGTGCCACCAGCAGAGAGCAGATGGGGTCCACAGATACGCAGTATTTT. It is translated as CATSREQMGSTDTQYF.

V and J are TRBV7-7 and TRBJ2-2; 10 bases match TRBD2. This CDR3 is 16 amino acids long. Germline-derived CDR1 and CDR2 are SSHAT and FNYEAQ (reference sequence). After removal of 2 bases from V and 5 bases from J, the junction contained 5 bases not matched to a gene. CDR3 in amino acids: CASSLSGGAPTGELFF. The CDR3 DNA is TGTGCCAGCAGCTTAAGCGGGGGGGCCCCAACCGGGGAGCTGTTTTTT.

The gene calls are TRBV11-2 and TRBJ2-2; D remains ambiguous. With 7 bases removed from V and 2 bases from J, the gap between germline ends came to 5 bases. The CDR3 consists of 12 residues. The germline V gene has CDR1 SGHAT and CDR2 FQNNGV. The CDR3 reads CASTPNTGELFF. The CDR3 DNA is TGTGCCAGCACCCCAAACACCGGGGAGCTGTTTTTT.

The chain joins TRBV29-1 to TRBJ2-5; 10 bases are a match to TRBD1. Germline V CDR1 and CDR2: SQVTM, ANQGSEA. J gave up 6 bases and V 7 bases, and 11 bases lay outside the gene matches. The CDR3 length is 14 residues. CDR3 nucleotide sequence: TGCAGCGCAAGCCCGGGACAGGGGATACAGACCCAGTACTTC. As protein: CSASPGQGIQTQYF.

The J gene is TRBJ2-7, the V gene TRBV29-1, with TRBD2 as a possible D gene (6 bases). CDR1 SQVTM and CDR2 ANQGSEA come from the germline V gene. The CDR3 is made up of 16 amino acids. Trimming cost V 5 bases and J 7 bases, with 27 bases left between them. The CDR3 coding sequence is TGCAGCGTTAGCGGTGATCTAGGGAGCCTTGGGAGGGAGCAGTACTTC. Amino acid sequence: CSVSGDLGSLGREQYF.

The genes are TRBV4-1 and TRBJ2-1; TRBD2 aligns across 11 bases. Germline-derived CDR1 and CDR2 are MGHRA and YSYEKL. J lost 0 bases, V lost 6 bases, and 4 bases had no gene match. This CDR3 has 16 amino acids. In DNA form, the CDR3 reads TGCGCCAGCAGTAAAACTAGCGGGAGCTCCTACAATGAGCAGTTCTTC. Its translation: CASSKTSGSSYNEQFF.

The chain employs TRBV14 and TRBJ2-3; D is uncertain. Per the germline V gene, CDR1 is SGHDN and CDR2 is FVKESK. This CDR3 contains 11 residues. The germline V and J ends were trimmed by 8 bases and 4 bases, with 7 bases remaining between them. The CDR3 bases are TGTGCCAGCGGCGCGGCAGATACGCAGTATTTT. Protein product: CASGAADTQYF.

The gene calls are TRBV14 and TRBJ2-1; D gene unclear. The V end was cut by 2 bases, the J end by 10 bases, with 15 bases between. The CDR3 is 14 amino acids. Germline CDR1 SGHDN, CDR2 FVKESK. The CDR3 bases are TGTGCCAGCAGCCAATTCCCGCGACTTGGGGAGCAGTTCTTC. Encoded protein: CASSQFPRLGEQFF. Full variable domain (remainder filled in from reference TRBV14 and TRBJ2-1): EAGVTQFPSHSVIEKGQTVTLRCDPISGHDNLYWYRRVMGKEIKFLLHFVKESKQDESGMPNNRFLAERTGGTYSTLKVQPAELEDSGVYFCASSQFPRLGEQFFGPGTRLTVL.

The chain recombines TRBV18 with TRBJ2-2; D remains unclear. Germline-derived CDR1 and CDR2 are KGHSH and LQKENI. The length of the CDR3 is 14 residues. The V gene lost 5 bases and the J gene lost 1 base, with 8 bases spanning the gap. DNA for the CDR3: TGTGCCAGCTCAGCGATAGAGAACACCGGGGAGCTGTTTTTT. It codes for CASSAIENTGELFF.

The V call is TRBV7-9, the J call TRBJ2-7; 9 bases line up with TRBD1. V lost 6 bases and J lost 6; bases outside the gene matches: 9. This CDR3 has 14 residues. CDR1 and CDR2 from the germline V gene are SEHNR and FQNEAQ (reference sequence). The CDR3 DNA follows: TGTGCCAGCAGTGGGACCGGGACAGGGCGCGAGCAGTACTTC. Amino acids: CASSGTGTGREQYF.

The table lists this clonotype with a count of one. V and J are TRBV13 and TRBJ2-3; D is perhaps TRBD1 (5 bases). The CDR3 runs 13 residues. Germline V gene data show CDR1 as PRHDT and CDR2 as FYEKMQ (reference sequence). V was trimmed by 5 bases and J by 1 base, leaving 7 bases between them. The CDR3 DNA reads as TGTGCCAGCAGCCGACAGCGCACAGATACGCAGTATTTT. Its protein product is CASSRQRTDTQYF.

This clonotype was counted a single time. The chain combines TRBV6-2 or TRBV6-3 with TRBJ1-2; 7 bases are a match to TRBD1. Per germline, CDR1 MNHEY and CDR2 SVGEGT. This CDR3 comprises 14 residues. Germline trimming cut 2 bases from V and 2 bases from J; bases unmatched to any gene: 2. The CDR3 DNA reads TGTGCCAGCAGTTACAGGGGACAGAACTATGGCTACACCTTC. Translation gives CASSYRGQNYGYTF.

CDR3 nucleotide sequence: TGTGAAGCCCGGGACAGCCCGAACACTGAAGCTTTCTTT. Translating gives CEARDSPNTEAFF. The rearrangement links TRBV25-1 to TRBJ1-1; 7 bases line up with TRBD1. Germline V gives CDR1 MGHDK, CDR2 SYGVNS. This CDR3 has 13 residues. The complete variable domain, with remaining parts taken from reference TRBV25-1 and TRBJ1-1, reads EADIYQTPRYLVIGTGKKITLECSQTMGHDKMYWYQQDPGMELHLIHYSYGVNSTEKGDLSSESTVSRIRTEHFPLTLESARPSHTSQYLCEARDSPNTEAFFGQGTRLTVV.

The chain is built from TRBV6-6 and TRBJ1-1; D not resolved. This CDR3 spans 13 amino acids. Per germline, CDR1 MNHNY and CDR2 SVGAGI (reference sequence). V was clipped by 2 bases and J by 2 bases, with 6 bases between them. Written as DNA, the CDR3 is TGTGCCAGCAGTTACGGCGGCAACACTGAAGCTTTCTTT. It is translated as CASSYGGNTEAFF.

The chain couples TRBV5-4 to TRBJ1-4, with 10 bases fitting TRBD1. CDR3 length: 14 residues. Germline V gene data show CDR1 as SGHNT and CDR2 as YYREEE (reference sequence). The J segment lost 7 bases and the V segment lost 4 bases, leaving 4 bases of the junction unmatched. The CDR3 loop reads CASSTGTGVEKLFF. In nucleotides, the CDR3 is TGTGCCAGCAGCACCGGGACAGGGGTTGAAAAACTGTTTTTT.

The J gene is TRBJ2-3, the V gene TRBV6-2 or TRBV6-3; maybe TRBD2 (5 bases). V was clipped by 5 bases and J by 2 bases, with 8 bases between them. The germline V gene encodes CDR1 MNHEY and CDR2 SVGEGT. This CDR3 is built from 13 residues. DNA of the CDR3: TGTGCCAGCAGTAACGGGATCACAGATACGCAGTATTTT. Translation gives CASSNGITDTQYF.

A single count supports this clonotype. The gene calls are TRBV20-1 and TRBJ1-5, with 7 bases aligning to TRBD1. With V trimmed by 5 bases and J by 0 bases, 1 base remained unmatched. The V gene's germline CDR1 is DFQATT and CDR2 SNEGSKA (reference sequence). The CDR3 sequence is 13 residues long. The CDR3 DNA reads TGCAGTGCTGACAGGGCTAGCAATCAGCCCCAGCATTTT. Translating gives CSADRASNQPQHF.

V gene TRBV3-1 combines with J gene TRBJ2-7; 7 bases are shared with TRBD1. J lost 2 bases, V lost 3 bases, and 7 bases had no gene match. Germline CDR1 reads LGHDT; CDR2 reads YNNKEL (reference sequence). This CDR3 comprises 15 residues. The CDR3 loop reads CASSHRQGITYEQYF. The CDR3 bases are TGTGCCAGCAGCCATAGACAGGGTATAACCTACGAGCAGTACTTC.